A selection of T cell receptor beta chains follows, all from one sample in a study of post-analysis software for immune sequencing data. TCRdb processed the PCR reads anew with MiXCR; each CDR3 protein has one entry. The sample shows fewer than 850,000 distinct CDR3 sequences, about 32% of them seen only once. Sequenced material: blood. The source is a girl between 5 and 17 years old with multiple sclerosis. Each CDR3 is given with its conserved first and last residue. A D gene is named only where the DNA matches it firmly. The size entry is marked missing in some rows and otherwise reads once, few, many or a size class.

TRBV3-1,TRBD2,TRBJ2-1,-,CASRDSGRARNEQFF,TGTGCCAGCAGGGATAGCGGGAGGGCCAGGAATGAGCAGTTCTTC
TRBV6-5,-,TRBJ1-1,-,CASSRAHLGANTEAFF,TGTGCCAGCAGCCGAGCCCATTTGGGTGCGAACACTGAAGCTTTCTTT
TRBV3-1,-,TRBJ2-7,few,CASSQGRTSRSYEQYF,TGTGCCAGCAGCCAAGGACGGACTTCCCGCTCCTACGAGCAGTACTTC
TRBV28,TRBD1,TRBJ2-3,-,CASSSQGVAQYF,TGTGCCAGCAGTTCTCAGGGGGTAGCGCAGTATTTT
TRBV20-1,TRBD1,TRBJ1-1,-,CSASGQGRGFQWTEAFF,TGCAGTGCTAGCGGACAGGGGAGGGGGTTTCAGTGGACTGAAGCTTTCTTT
TRBV10-3,TRBD1,TRBJ2-7,-,CAGGTGTGLYEQYF,TGTGCCGGGGGGACGGGGACAGGGCTCTACGAGCAGTACTTC
TRBV4-1,-,TRBJ2-7,-,CAGSQGPYYEQYF,TGCGCCGGCAGCCAGGGCCCATACTACGAGCAGTACTTC
TRBV20-1,TRBD1,TRBJ1-4,-,CSARTGRNEKLFF,TGCAGTGCTAGGACAGGGCGGAATGAAAAACTGTTTTTT
TRBV6-2/TRBV6-3,-,TRBJ2-7,few,CASRDGSQSSYEQYF,TGTGCCAGCAGGGATGGCTCGCAGAGCTCCTACGAGCAGTACTTC
TRBV7-2,-,TRBJ1-1,-,CASSLAVDTEAFF,TGTGCCAGCAGCTTAGCTGTGGACACTGAAGCTTTCTTT
TRBV4-3,-,TRBJ2-5,few,CASSQDLIQTAVGETQYF,TGCGCCAGCAGCCAAGATCTTATACAGACAGCGGTCGGAGAGACCCAGTACTTC
TRBV20-1,TRBD1,TRBJ2-7,-,CSASRQGVSFEQYF,TGCAGTGCTAGTCGACAGGGGGTGTCGTTCGAGCAGTACTTC
TRBV7-7,-,TRBJ2-1,few,CASSQSPGARDEQFF,TGTGCCAGCAGCCAGTCCCCGGGAGCTCGGGATGAGCAGTTCTTC
TRBV20-1,TRBD2,TRBJ2-7,many,CSARLPLPPGGTYEQYF,TGCAGTGCTAGACTCCCCCTCCCCCCGGGAGGGACCTACGAGCAGTACTTC
TRBV5-1,TRBD2,TRBJ2-1,many,CASSLVGTSGYNEQFF,TGCGCCAGCAGCTTGGTTGGGACTAGCGGCTACAATGAGCAGTTCTTC
TRBV6-6,-,TRBJ2-3,-,CASSYSALKRADTQYF,TGTGCCAGCAGTTATTCAGCCCTCAAGCGTGCAGATACGCAGTATTTT
TRBV20-1,-,TRBJ2-3,many,CSASRPAPDTQYF,TGCAGTGCTAGCCGGCCTGCCCCCGATACGCAGTATTTT
TRBV10-3,-,TRBJ2-1,-,CAITKDRRWFF,TGTGCCATCACCAAAGACAGACGGTGGTTCTTC
TRBV5-1,TRBD2,TRBJ2-5,-,CASSLSGGGHQETQYF,TGCGCCAGCAGCTTGTCAGGCGGGGGGCACCAAGAGACCCAGTACTTC
TRBV6-5,-,TRBJ2-1,many,CASSTTRGRHEQFF,TGTGCCAGCAGCACAACCCGGGGCAGGCATGAGCAGTTCTTC
TRBV20-1,-,TRBJ2-3,-,CSSRGRGADTQYF,TGCAGTTCGAGGGGGAGGGGGGCAGATACGCAGTATTTT
TRBV12-3/TRBV12-4,-,TRBJ2-5,many,CASSFSAGSGETQYF,TGTGCCAGCAGTTTTAGTGCGGGAAGTGGGGAGACCCAGTACTTC
TRBV29-1,-,TRBJ2-1,once,CSAWGGGHSGQFF,TGCAGCGCCTGGGGCGGGGGCCATAGTGGGCAGTTCTTC
TRBV20-1,TRBD1,TRBJ1-2,few,CSAREEGANYGYTF,TGCAGTGCTAGAGAGGAGGGGGCGAACTATGGCTACACCTTC
TRBV29-1,-,TRBJ2-5,-,CSDASSGETQYF,TGCAGTGACGCCTCGAGTGGGGAGACCCAGTACTTC
TRBV5-1,-,TRBJ2-5,few,CASSLAPGKQETQYF,TGCGCCAGCAGCTTGGCGCCGGGGAAACAAGAGACCCAGTACTTC
TRBV27,-,TRBJ2-2,-,CASSLSRAGELFF,TGTGCCAGCAGTTTATCAAGGGCCGGGGAGCTGTTTTTT
TRBV4-3,-,TRBJ2-7,-,CASSPVQGSYEQYF,TGCGCCAGCAGCCCGGTACAGGGCTCCTACGAGCAGTACTTC
TRBV19,-,TRBJ2-5,-,CASSRRGAVRGETQYF,TGTGCCAGTAGTCGACGGGGGGCGGTGAGAGGGGAGACCCAGTACTTC
TRBV28,-,TRBJ1-2,few,CASSPQGERVYGYTF,TGTGCCAGCAGTCCTCAGGGCGAAAGGGTATATGGCTACACCTTC
TRBV7-9,-,TRBJ2-7,few,CASTRDRRSYEQYF,TGTGCCAGCACCCGGGACCGGCGGAGTTACGAGCAGTACTTC
TRBV20-1,-,TRBJ1-1,-,CSAPTALNTEAFF,TGCAGTGCCCCGACAGCCTTGAACACTGAAGCTTTCTTT
TRBV7-2,TRBD2,TRBJ2-3,-,CASSPLAGLSPTDTQYF,TGTGCCAGCAGTCCACTAGCGGGTCTATCTCCCACAGATACGCAGTATTTT
TRBV10-3,-,TRBJ2-7,-,CAISSAGEQYF,TGTGCCATCAGTTCGGCTGGGGAGCAGTACTTC
TRBV3-1,-,TRBJ2-3,few,CASRPAGSDTQYF,TGTGCCAGCCGTCCAGCGGGCTCAGATACGCAGTATTTT
TRBV7-9,-,TRBJ2-1,-,CASSLGRGGQFF,TGTGCCAGCAGCTTAGGGCGGGGTGGGCAGTTCTTC
TRBV29-1,-,TRBJ2-1,few,CSVELGDNEQFF,TGCAGCGTTGAACTGGGGGACAATGAGCAGTTCTTC
TRBV29-1,-,TRBJ1-1,-,CSVRPPYNMNTEAFF,TGCAGCGTTCGGCCCCCCTACAATATGAACACTGAAGCTTTCTTT
TRBV9,-,TRBJ1-4,-,CASSAVATNEKLFF,TGTGCCAGCAGCGCCGTTGCAACTAATGAAAAACTGTTTTTT
TRBV7-2,TRBD2,TRBJ2-5,many,CASSTGLLETQYF,TGTGCCAGCAGCACGGGACTATTGGAGACCCAGTACTTC
TRBV4-2,-,TRBJ1-2,-,CASSQAGYNYGYTF,TGTGCCAGCAGCCAAGCAGGGTACAACTATGGCTACACCTTC
TRBV7-9,-,TRBJ1-2,-,CASSLAVQSGYGYTF,TGTGCCAGCAGCTTAGCGGTCCAGTCGGGGTATGGCTACACCTTC
TRBV27,-,TRBJ2-7,-,CASSGSRVGGGEEQYF,TGTGCCAGCAGTGGGTCACGGGTGGGGGGCGGGGAGGAGCAGTACTTC
TRBV2,-,TRBJ2-3,once,CASRPGRSSTDTQYF,TGTGCCAGCAGACCCGGACGGAGCAGCACAGATACGCAGTATTTT
TRBV29-1,TRBD1,TRBJ2-7,few,CSVDQGARGKYF,TGCAGCGTTGACCAGGGGGCTAGAGGGAAGTACTTC
TRBV15,-,TRBJ2-7,few,CATSGTIAYEQYF,TGTGCCACCAGCGGGACCATCGCCTACGAGCAGTACTTC